This T cell receptor beta chain comes out of a study of tumor T cells in aggressive B-cell lymphoma. V was trimmed by 4 bases and J by 2 bases, leaving 9 bases between them. Looked up from germline, CDR1 is SGHRS and CDR2 is YFSETQ. CDR3 length: 13 residues. Some clones are missing from TCRdb's copy, which holds only in-frame ones; the method was immunoSEQ multiplex PCR. The repertoire holds about 2,000 clones, with roughly 80% as singletons. The V and J genes are TRBV5-1 and TRBJ2-5, with D possibly being TRBD1 (5 bases). The TCR comes from an adult with diffuse large B cell lymphoma. Input material: tumor tissue. The CDR3 region is CASSLGLQETQYF. The CDR3 nucleotides read TGCGCCAGCAGCCTGGGGCTTCAAGAGACCCAGTACTTC.